A selection of T cell receptor beta chains follows, all from one sample in a study of blood T cell repertoires in COVID-19. Sequencing was performed with immunoSEQ multiplex PCR; in TCRdb, only in-frame clones are kept and a portion is missing. Of 13,000 to 15,000 clones listed, almost 95% are singletons. The sequencing input was peripheral blood. The receptors here all came from a human donor with active COVID-19. The donor label of this sample is uncertain. Both conserved end residues are part of each CDR3. Fields, in order: CDR3 protein, J gene, clone size, D gene, V gene. D genes are given only for firm matches. Clone size is shown for a subset of rows, as once, few, many or a class of expanded clone.

CDR3aa: CATSPTVSGNTIYF; j_gene: TRBJ1-3; abundance: NA; d_gene: NA; v_gene: TRBV15
CDR3aa: CASSGRTGDYGYTF; j_gene: TRBJ1-2; abundance: NA; d_gene: TRBD1; v_gene: TRBV2
CDR3aa: CASSFIAGGPNEQFF; j_gene: TRBJ2-1; abundance: NA; d_gene: TRBD2; v_gene: TRBV9
CDR3aa: CASSALQGASLTDTQYF; j_gene: TRBJ2-3; abundance: NA; d_gene: TRBD1; v_gene: TRBV9
CDR3aa: CASSPHPGTGNNEQFF; j_gene: TRBJ2-1; abundance: NA; d_gene: TRBD1; v_gene: TRBV9
CDR3aa: CASSSIEKRGQLFF; j_gene: TRBJ1-4; abundance: few; d_gene: NA; v_gene: TRBV28
CDR3aa: CASSIDRGPYEQYF; j_gene: TRBJ2-7; abundance: NA; d_gene: TRBD1; v_gene: TRBV19
CDR3aa: CATSIIQGMTEAFF; j_gene: TRBJ1-1; abundance: NA; d_gene: NA; v_gene: TRBV15
CDR3aa: CASTPLGWTQQSNEQFF; j_gene: TRBJ2-1; abundance: NA; d_gene: NA; v_gene: TRBV5-1
CDR3aa: CASSQGRSSYNEQFF; j_gene: TRBJ2-1; abundance: NA; d_gene: NA; v_gene: TRBV4-1
CDR3aa: CASGLGAGAGGQYF; j_gene: TRBJ2-7; abundance: NA; d_gene: NA; v_gene: TRBV12-5
CDR3aa: CASSRLEVAGSGANVLTF; j_gene: TRBJ2-6; abundance: NA; d_gene: NA; v_gene: TRBV7-9
CDR3aa: CASSSRQGRGEQFF; j_gene: TRBJ2-1; abundance: NA; d_gene: NA; v_gene: TRBV21-1
CDR3aa: CASSDGSYEQYF; j_gene: TRBJ2-7; abundance: few; d_gene: NA; v_gene: TRBV10-1
CDR3aa: CASSYHYEVELPSGNTIYF; j_gene: TRBJ1-3; abundance: NA; d_gene: NA; v_gene: TRBV6-2/TRBV6-3
CDR3aa: CASSISSGGAYEQYF; j_gene: TRBJ2-7; abundance: NA; d_gene: TRBD2; v_gene: TRBV19
CDR3aa: CASSGGDIANYGYTF; j_gene: TRBJ1-2; abundance: once; d_gene: NA; v_gene: TRBV28
CDR3aa: CASSLEPSGSSYNEQFF; j_gene: TRBJ2-1; abundance: NA; d_gene: TRBD2; v_gene: TRBV5-1
CDR3aa: CASSQDWGQITDTQYF; j_gene: TRBJ2-3; abundance: NA; d_gene: NA; v_gene: TRBV4-1
CDR3aa: CASSLGTGSNEKLFF; j_gene: TRBJ1-4; abundance: NA; d_gene: TRBD1; v_gene: TRBV6-2/TRBV6-3
CDR3aa: CATHPGGRSTDTQYF; j_gene: TRBJ2-3; abundance: NA; d_gene: TRBD1; v_gene: TRBV24-1
CDR3aa: CASSPTGFGNTIYF; j_gene: TRBJ1-3; abundance: few; d_gene: TRBD1; v_gene: TRBV3-1/TRBV3-2
CDR3aa: CASSPGTVNTEAFF; j_gene: TRBJ1-1; abundance: NA; d_gene: TRBD1; v_gene: TRBV5-1
CDR3aa: CSVGSGRASYNEQFF; j_gene: TRBJ2-1; abundance: NA; d_gene: TRBD2; v_gene: TRBV29-1
CDR3aa: CASSLTKRPYEQYF; j_gene: TRBJ2-7; abundance: NA; d_gene: NA; v_gene: TRBV11-2
CDR3aa: CASSKLGAYNEQFF; j_gene: TRBJ2-1; abundance: NA; d_gene: NA; v_gene: TRBV7-9
CDR3aa: CASSGTGISEAFF; j_gene: TRBJ1-1; abundance: NA; d_gene: TRBD1; v_gene: TRBV6-2/TRBV6-3
CDR3aa: CASSRIGAYNEQFF; j_gene: TRBJ2-1; abundance: NA; d_gene: NA; v_gene: TRBV25-1
CDR3aa: CASSLDAVREQFF; j_gene: TRBJ2-1; abundance: once; d_gene: NA; v_gene: TRBV7-2
CDR3aa: CASSQDLAGPYGYTF; j_gene: TRBJ1-2; abundance: NA; d_gene: NA; v_gene: TRBV4-3
CDR3aa: CARRLAGGGLPKPALPHGQYF; j_gene: TRBJ2-7; abundance: NA; d_gene: NA; v_gene: TRBV12-2